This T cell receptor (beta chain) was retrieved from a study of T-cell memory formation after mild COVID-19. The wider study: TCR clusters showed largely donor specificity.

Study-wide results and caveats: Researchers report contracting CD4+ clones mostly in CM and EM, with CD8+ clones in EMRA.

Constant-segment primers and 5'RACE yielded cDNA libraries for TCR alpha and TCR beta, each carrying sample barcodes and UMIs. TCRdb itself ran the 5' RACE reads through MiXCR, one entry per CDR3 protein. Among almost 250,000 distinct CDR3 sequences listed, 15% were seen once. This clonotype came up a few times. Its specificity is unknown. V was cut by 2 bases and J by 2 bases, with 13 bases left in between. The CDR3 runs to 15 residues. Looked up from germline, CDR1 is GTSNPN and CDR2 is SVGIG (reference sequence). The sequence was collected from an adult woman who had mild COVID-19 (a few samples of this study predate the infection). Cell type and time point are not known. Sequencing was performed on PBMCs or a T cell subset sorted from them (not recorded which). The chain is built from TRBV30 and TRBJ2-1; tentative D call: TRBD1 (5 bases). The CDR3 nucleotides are TGTGCCTGGAGTATCGGACATACCCCCTACAATGAGCAGTTCTTC. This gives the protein CAWSIGHTPYNEQFF. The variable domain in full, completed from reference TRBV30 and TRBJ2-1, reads SQTIHQWPATLVQPVGSPLSLECTVEGTSNPNLYWYRQAAGRGLQLLFYSVGIGQISSEVPQNLSASRPQDRQFILSSKKLLLSDSGFYLCAWSIGHTPYNEQFFGPGTRLTVL.